These 13 T cell receptor beta chains originate from one sample sequenced in a study of blood T cells in healthy people across ages. Combining a sample-barcoded 5' primer with a J-beta primer mix, a second PCR ran for roughly 7 to 11 cycles. TCRdb reprocessed the 5' RACE reads via MiXCR and lists one record per CDR3 protein. This table holds 780,000 or so distinct CDR3 sequences, roughly three fifths found once. The sequencing sample was made of blood. The receptors shown here come from a man aged 40-50 years in good health.

The chain couples TRBV7-3 to TRBJ2-2, with 9 bases matching TRBD1. The CDR3 sequence is 16 residues long. J lost 4 bases, V lost 5 bases, and 8 bases had no gene match. Germline-derived CDR1 and CDR2 are SGHTA and FQGTGA. CDR3 sequence reads: CASSSATGGGTGELFF. The CDR3, as DNA: TGTGCCAGCAGCAGTGCGACAGGGGGAGGCACCGGGGAGCTGTTTTTT.

This clonotype was observed a few times. V gene TRBV7-3 combines with J gene TRBJ2-3; tentatively, D is TRBD2 (5 bases). V lost 5 bases and J 6 bases, leaving 12 bases between the germline ends. The CDR3 spans 13 residues. The germline gives CDR1 SGHTA, CDR2 FQGTGA. The CDR3 reads CASSRSLADTQYF. DNA of the CDR3: TGTGCCAGCAGCCGCAGTCTAGCTGATACGCAGTATTTT. The whole variable domain, filled in from reference TRBV7-3 and TRBJ2-3, reads GAGVSQTPSNKVTEKGKYVELRCDPISGHTALYWYRQSLGQGPEFLIYFQGTGAADDSGLPNDRFFAVRPEGSVSTLKIQRTERGDSAVYLCASSRSLADTQYFGPGTRLTVL.

Comments on this clonotype: A junction end diverges from the germline sequence, so it may reflect a read error. This chain connects TRBV7-2 to TRBJ1-3, with D perhaps matching TRBD1 (6 bases). Germline values: CDR1 SGHTA, CDR2 FQGNSA. The CDR3 sequence is 13 residues long. In DNA, the CDR3 is TGCGCCAGCCCCGACAGGCTAGGAAACACCATATATTTT. Translating gives CASPDRLGNTIYF.

This chain uses TRBV7-8 with TRBJ2-1, with TRBD1 as a possible D gene (6 bases). V lost 1 base and J 8 bases, leaving 12 bases between the germline ends. In germline, CDR1 is SGHVS, CDR2 FQNEAQ. The CDR3 spans 14 residues. CDR3 nucleotides: TGTGCCAGCAGCTTAGATGTCAGGGGCTATGAGCAGTTCTTC. Its translation: CASSLDVRGYEQFF.

The sample holds a few counts of this clonotype. This chain links TRBV12-3 or TRBV12-4 with TRBJ1-4, with no clear D. This CDR3 region has 14 residues. Trimming pared 5 bases from V and 11 bases from J, leaving 18 bases between. CDR3: CASSAYPGSQKLFF. The CDR3 nucleotides are TGTGCCAGCAGTGCCTATCCGGGGAGTCAGAAACTGTTTTTT.

This clonotype was seen only a few times. V usage is TRBV29-1 and J usage is TRBJ2-7; 7 bases match TRBD2. CDR3 length: 15 amino acids. V lost 7 bases, J lost 2 bases, and 14 bases stayed unmatched. Germline V gene data show CDR1 as SQVTM and CDR2 as ANQGSEA. The CDR3 here is CSARAGAAGTYEQYF. CDR3 nucleotides: TGCAGCGCAAGGGCCGGGGCAGCGGGAACCTACGAGCAGTACTTC.

The chain employs TRBV6-5 and TRBJ1-5; 9 nucleotides match TRBD1. The germline CDR1 and CDR2 sequences are MNHEY and SVGAGI. The CDR3 length is 15 residues. V shed 6 bases, J shed 3 bases, and the junction held 6 bases outside the gene matches. CDR3 sequence reads: CASSLDRGNNQPQHF. As DNA, the CDR3 is TGTGCCAGCAGCCTGGACAGGGGTAACAATCAGCCCCAGCATTTT.

J is TRBJ2-7 and V is TRBV20-1, with TRBD1 matching 8 bases. The CDR3 spans 15 residues. CDR1 is DFQATT, CDR2 SNEGSKA, per germline (reference sequence). V dropped 2 bases and J dropped 5; count of bases not matched to a gene: 11. Written as DNA, the CDR3 is TGCAGTGCTAGAAACCCGCGGACAGGGCGCGACGAGCAGTACTTC. It codes for CSARNPRTGRDEQYF.

The rearrangement links TRBV4-1 to TRBJ2-5, with a tentative D call TRBD2 (6 bases). This CDR3 is 16 amino acids long. Trimming removed 0 bases from V and 2 bases from J, with 13 bases in between. Germline V gives CDR1 MGHRA, CDR2 YSYEKL. For the CDR3, the DNA is TGCGCCAGCAGCCAAGATGCGGCGACTAGACAAGAGACCCAGTACTTC. It codes for CASSQDAATRQETQYF.

This chain joins TRBV28 and TRBJ2-7; 8 positions agree with TRBD1. The J call may be mistaken, given a closer DNA end match to TRBJ2-5. The CDR3 extends over 16 amino acids. Per the germline V gene, CDR1 is MDHEN and CDR2 is SYDVKM. CDR3 DNA sequence: TGTGCCAGCAGTTTAGGGCCGACAGGGGAACAAGAGACCCAGTACTTC. It yields the protein CASSLGPTGEQETQYF.

In DNA, the CDR3 is TGTGCCAGCAGTGAATATCGGGTCTCCGGGAATGAAGCTTTCTTT. Its translation is CASSEYRVSGNEAFF. The J gene is TRBJ1-1, the V gene TRBV25-1; D is undetermined. The germline V and J ends were trimmed by 0 bases and 7 bases, with 15 bases remaining between them. This CDR3 comprises 15 residues. Per germline, CDR1 MGHDK and CDR2 SYGVNS.

This clonotype came up a few times. The rearrangement links TRBV7-2 to TRBJ2-7; TRBD2 aligns across 7 bases. The germline CDR1 and CDR2 sequences are SGHTA and FQGNSA. The CDR3 runs 13 residues. Losses at the gene ends were 3 bases for V and 3 bases for J; bases not matched to a gene: 2. CDR3 in DNA: TGTGCCAGCAGCTTCCGGGACTACTACGAGCAGTACTTC. Protein sequence: CASSFRDYYEQYF. Full variable domain (rest looked up from reference TRBV7-2 and TRBJ2-7): GAGVSQSPSNKVTEKGKDVELRCDPISGHTALYWYRQSLGQGLEFLIYFQGNSAPDKSGLPSDRFSAERTGGSVSTLTIQRTQQEDSAVYLCASSFRDYYEQYFGPGTRLTVT.

This clonotype was recorded at least ten times. The chain joins TRBV29-1 to TRBJ2-1, with a tentative D call TRBD1 (6 bases). The CDR3 is made up of 11 amino acids. Germline loops: CDR1 SQVTM, CDR2 ANQGSEA. Trimming pared 4 bases from V and 7 bases from J, leaving 8 bases between. The CDR3 region has the DNA TGCAGCGTTGTTAGGGGGAATGAGCAGTTCTTC. It specifies CSVVRGNEQFF.